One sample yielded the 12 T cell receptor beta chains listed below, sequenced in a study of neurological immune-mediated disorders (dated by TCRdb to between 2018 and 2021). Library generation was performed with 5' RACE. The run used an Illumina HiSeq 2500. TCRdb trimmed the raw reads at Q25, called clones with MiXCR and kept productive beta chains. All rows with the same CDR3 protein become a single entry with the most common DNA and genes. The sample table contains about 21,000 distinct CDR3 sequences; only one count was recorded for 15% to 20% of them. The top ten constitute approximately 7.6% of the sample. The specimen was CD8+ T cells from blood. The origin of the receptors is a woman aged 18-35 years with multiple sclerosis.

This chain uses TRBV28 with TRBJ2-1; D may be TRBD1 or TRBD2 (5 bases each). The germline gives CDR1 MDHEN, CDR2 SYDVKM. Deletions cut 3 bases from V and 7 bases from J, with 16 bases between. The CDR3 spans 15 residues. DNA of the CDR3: TGTGCCAGCAGTTTGACCGGGGCCCGGGGAAATGAGCAGTTCTTC. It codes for CASSLTGARGNEQFF.

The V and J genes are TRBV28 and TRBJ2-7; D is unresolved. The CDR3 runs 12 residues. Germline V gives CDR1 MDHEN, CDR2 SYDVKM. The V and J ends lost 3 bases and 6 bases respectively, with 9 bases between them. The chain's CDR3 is CASSFLAFEQYF. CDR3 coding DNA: TGTGCCAGCAGTTTTCTGGCGTTCGAGCAGTACTTC.

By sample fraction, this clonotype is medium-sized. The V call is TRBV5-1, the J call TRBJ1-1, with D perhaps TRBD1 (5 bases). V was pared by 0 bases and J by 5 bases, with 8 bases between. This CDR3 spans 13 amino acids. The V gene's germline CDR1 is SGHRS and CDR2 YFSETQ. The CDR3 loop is CASSLAGATEAFF. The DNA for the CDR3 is TGCGCCAGCAGCTTGGCCGGGGCAACTGAAGCTTTCTTT.

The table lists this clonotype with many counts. The DNA for the CDR3 is TGTGCCAGCATGCGTAGGGGCTCAGATACGCAGTATTTT. Its translation is CASMRRGSDTQYF. The chain links TRBV2 to TRBJ2-3, with D possibly matching TRBD1 (5 bases). V dropped 7 bases and J dropped 4 bases, with 12 bases sitting between them. Germline-derived CDR1 and CDR2 are SNHLY and FYNNEI. The CDR3 is 13 amino acids.

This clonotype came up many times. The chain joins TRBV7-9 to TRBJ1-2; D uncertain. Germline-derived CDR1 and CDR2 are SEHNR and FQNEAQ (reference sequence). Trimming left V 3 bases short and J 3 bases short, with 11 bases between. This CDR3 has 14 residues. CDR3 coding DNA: TGTGCCAGCAGCTTCCCGGCCTCCGACTATGGCTACACCTTC. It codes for CASSFPASDYGYTF.

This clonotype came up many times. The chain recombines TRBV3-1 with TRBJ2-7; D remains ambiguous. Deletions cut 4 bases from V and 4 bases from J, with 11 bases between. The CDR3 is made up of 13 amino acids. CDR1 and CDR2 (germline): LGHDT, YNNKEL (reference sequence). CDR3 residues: CASSPYDGYEQYF. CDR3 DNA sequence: TGTGCCAGCAGCCCCTACGATGGGTACGAGCAGTACTTC.

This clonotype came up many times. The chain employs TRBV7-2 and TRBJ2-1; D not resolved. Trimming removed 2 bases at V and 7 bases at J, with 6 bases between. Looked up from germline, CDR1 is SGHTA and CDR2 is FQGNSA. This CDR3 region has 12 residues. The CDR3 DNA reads TGTGCCAGCAGCTTAATGTTTAATGAGCAGTTCTTC. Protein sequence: CASSLMFNEQFF.

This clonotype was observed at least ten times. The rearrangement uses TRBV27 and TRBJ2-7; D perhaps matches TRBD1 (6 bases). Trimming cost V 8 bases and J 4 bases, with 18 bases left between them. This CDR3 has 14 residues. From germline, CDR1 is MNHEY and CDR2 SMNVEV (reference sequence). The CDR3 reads CASRKQGSGYEQYF. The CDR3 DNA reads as TGTGCCAGCCGGAAACAGGGTTCCGGGTACGAGCAGTACTTC.

CDR3 region: CAWSVGQGVTYEQYF. CDR3 sequence (DNA): TGTGCCTGGAGTGTCGGGCAGGGGGTCACCTACGAGCAGTACTTC. The chain uses TRBV30 and TRBJ2-7, with 7 bases matching TRBD1. In germline, CDR1 is GTSNPN, CDR2 SVGIG (reference sequence). Trimming at V came to 0 bases and at J to 2 bases, leaving 7 bases not matched to a gene. The CDR3 spans 15 residues.

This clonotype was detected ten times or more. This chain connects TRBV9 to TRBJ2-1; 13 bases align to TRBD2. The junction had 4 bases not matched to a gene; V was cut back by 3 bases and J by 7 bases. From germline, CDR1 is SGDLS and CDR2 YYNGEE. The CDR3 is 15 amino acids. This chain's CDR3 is CASSGTSGSLNEQFF. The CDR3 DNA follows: TGTGCCAGCAGCGGGACTAGCGGGAGTTTAAATGAGCAGTTCTTC.

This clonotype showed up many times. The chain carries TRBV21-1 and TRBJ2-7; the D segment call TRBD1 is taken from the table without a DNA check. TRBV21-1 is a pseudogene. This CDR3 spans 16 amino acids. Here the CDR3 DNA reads TGTGCCAGCGACCCCCTTCACAGCCAGAGCTCCTACGAGCAGTACGTC. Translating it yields CASDPLHSQSSYEQYV.

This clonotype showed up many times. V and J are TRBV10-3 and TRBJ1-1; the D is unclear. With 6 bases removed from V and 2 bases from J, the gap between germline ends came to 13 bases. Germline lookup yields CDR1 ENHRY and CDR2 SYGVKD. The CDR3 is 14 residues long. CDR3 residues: CAIRKSGENTEAFF. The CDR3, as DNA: TGTGCCATCAGGAAGTCTGGGGAAAACACTGAAGCTTTCTTT.